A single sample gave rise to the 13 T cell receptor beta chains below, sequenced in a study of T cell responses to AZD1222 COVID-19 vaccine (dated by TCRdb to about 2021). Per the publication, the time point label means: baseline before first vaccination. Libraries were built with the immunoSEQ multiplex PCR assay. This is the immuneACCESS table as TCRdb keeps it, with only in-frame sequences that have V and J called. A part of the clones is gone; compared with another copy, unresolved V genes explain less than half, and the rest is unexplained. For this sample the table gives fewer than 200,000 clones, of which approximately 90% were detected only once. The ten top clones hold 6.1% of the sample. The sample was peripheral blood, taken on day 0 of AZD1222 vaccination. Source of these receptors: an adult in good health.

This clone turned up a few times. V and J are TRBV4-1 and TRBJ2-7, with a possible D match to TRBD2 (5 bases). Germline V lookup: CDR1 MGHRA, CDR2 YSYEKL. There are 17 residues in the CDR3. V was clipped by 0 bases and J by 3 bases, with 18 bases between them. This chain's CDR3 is CASSQDFVRRRDYEQYF. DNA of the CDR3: TGCGCCAGCAGCCAAGATTTTGTAAGGCGCCGGGACTACGAGCAGTACTTC.

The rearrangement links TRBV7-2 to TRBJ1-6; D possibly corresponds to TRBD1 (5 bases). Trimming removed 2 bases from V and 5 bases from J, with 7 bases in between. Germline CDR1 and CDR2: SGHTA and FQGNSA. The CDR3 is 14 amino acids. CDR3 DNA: TGTGCCAGCAGCTTACAGGGCCATAATTCACCCCTCCACTTT. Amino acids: CASSLQGHNSPLHF.

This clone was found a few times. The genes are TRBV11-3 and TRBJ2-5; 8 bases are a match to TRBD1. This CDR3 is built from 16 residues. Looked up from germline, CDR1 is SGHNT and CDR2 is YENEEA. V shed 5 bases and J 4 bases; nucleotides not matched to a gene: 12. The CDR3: CASSPRSGTGGETQYF. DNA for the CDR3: TGTGCCAGCAGCCCACGAAGTGGGACAGGAGGAGAGACCCAGTACTTC.

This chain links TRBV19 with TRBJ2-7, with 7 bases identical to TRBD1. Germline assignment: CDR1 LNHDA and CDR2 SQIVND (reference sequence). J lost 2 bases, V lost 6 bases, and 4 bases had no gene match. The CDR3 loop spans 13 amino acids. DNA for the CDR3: TGTGCCAGTAGCGGGGACAGTGCCTACGAGCAGTACTTC. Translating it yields CASSGDSAYEQYF.

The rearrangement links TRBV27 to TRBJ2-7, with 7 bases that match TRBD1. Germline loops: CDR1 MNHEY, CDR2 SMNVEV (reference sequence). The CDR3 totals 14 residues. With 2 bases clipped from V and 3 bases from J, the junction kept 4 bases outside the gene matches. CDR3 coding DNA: TGTGCCAGCAGTTTAGACAGGGACGGCTACGAGCAGTACTTC. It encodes CASSLDRDGYEQYF.

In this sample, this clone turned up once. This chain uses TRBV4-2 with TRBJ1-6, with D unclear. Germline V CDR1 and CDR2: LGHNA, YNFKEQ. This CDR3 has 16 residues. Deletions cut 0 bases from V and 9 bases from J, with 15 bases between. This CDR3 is CASSQDGSQSGSPLHF. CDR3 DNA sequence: TGTGCCAGCAGCCAAGATGGAAGTCAGAGTGGTTCACCCCTCCACTTT.

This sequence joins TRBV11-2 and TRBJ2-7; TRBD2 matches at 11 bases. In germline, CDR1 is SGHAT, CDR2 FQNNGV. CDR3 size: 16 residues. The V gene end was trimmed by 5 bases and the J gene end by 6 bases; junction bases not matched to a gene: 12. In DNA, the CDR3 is TGTGCCAGCAGCGCGAACCCACTAGCGGGAGCTGGCGAGCAGTACTTC. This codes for CASSANPLAGAGEQYF.

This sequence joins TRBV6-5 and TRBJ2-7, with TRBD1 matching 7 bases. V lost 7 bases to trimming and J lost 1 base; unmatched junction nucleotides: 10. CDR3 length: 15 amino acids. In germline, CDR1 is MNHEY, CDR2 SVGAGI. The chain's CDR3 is CASTNRGLYSYEQYF. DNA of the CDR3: TGTGCCAGCACGAACAGGGGATTATATTCCTACGAGCAGTACTTC.

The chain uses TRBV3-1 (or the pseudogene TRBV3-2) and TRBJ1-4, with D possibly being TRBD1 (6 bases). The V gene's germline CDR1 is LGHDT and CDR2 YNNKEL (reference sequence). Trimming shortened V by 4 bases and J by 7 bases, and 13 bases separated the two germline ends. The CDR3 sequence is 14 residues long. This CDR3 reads CASSPQGNGEKLFF. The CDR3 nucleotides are TGTGCCAGCAGCCCACAGGGTAATGGTGAAAAACTGTTTTTT.

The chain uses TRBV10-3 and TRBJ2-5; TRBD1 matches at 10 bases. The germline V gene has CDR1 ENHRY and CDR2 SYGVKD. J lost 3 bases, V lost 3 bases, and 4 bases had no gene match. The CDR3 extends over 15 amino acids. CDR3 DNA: TGTGCCATCAGTGAAGCCGGGACAGGGGAAGAGACCCAGTACTTC. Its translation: CAISEAGTGEETQYF.

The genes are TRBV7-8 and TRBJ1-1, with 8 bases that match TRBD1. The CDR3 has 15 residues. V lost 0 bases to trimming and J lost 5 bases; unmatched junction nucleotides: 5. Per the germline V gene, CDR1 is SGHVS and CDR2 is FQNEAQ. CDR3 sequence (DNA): TGTGCCAGCAGCTTAGCTACCAGGGGGCAAACTGAAGCTTTCTTT. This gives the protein CASSLATRGQTEAFF.

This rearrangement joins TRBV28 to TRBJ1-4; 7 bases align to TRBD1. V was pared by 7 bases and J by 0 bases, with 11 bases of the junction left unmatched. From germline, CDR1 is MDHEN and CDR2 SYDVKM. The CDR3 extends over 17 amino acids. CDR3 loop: CASNLSRDSSTNEKLFF. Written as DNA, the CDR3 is TGTGCCAGCAACCTTTCGAGGGACAGTTCAACTAATGAAAAACTGTTTTTT.

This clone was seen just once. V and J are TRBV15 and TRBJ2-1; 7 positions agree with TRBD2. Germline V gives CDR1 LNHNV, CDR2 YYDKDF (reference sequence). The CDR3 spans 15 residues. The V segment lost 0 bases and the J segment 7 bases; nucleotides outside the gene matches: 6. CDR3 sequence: CATSRDVGRVNEQFF. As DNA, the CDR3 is TGTGCCACCAGCAGAGATGTTGGGAGGGTAAATGAGCAGTTCTTC.